A single TCR beta chain is shown here with its context. The specificity of this receptor is unknown. Base quality data are lacking; no much larger clone is found one base away. As encoded in the germline V gene, CDR1 is MNHEY while CDR2 is SVGEGT. Ends trimmed: V by 6 bases, J by 3 bases; bases unmatched to a gene: 4. The CDR3 starts with the cysteine, ends with the phenylalanine, and has 15 residues. Kept here is only the CDR3 DNA, which spans 45 bases and is read in frame from base 1. This entry comes from a study of CD8 T cells in Susac syndrome (dated by TCRdb to the late 2010s). At the level of the whole study: The study used repertoire sequencing to test whether antigen drove CD8+ T cell activation and differentiation in Susac syndrome. CD8+ T cell repertoire clonality was compared between about a dozen healthy donors, about 14 Susac syndrome patients and 15 multiple sclerosis patients. General study outcomes and caveats: The number of individuals in the TCR sequencing and HLA analysis was recognized as being relatively small.

Peripheral blood CD8+ and CD4+ T cells from healthy donors, Susac syndrome patients and multiple sclerosis patients were profiled using high-throughput TCR beta sequencing. The multiple sclerosis controls were treatment-naive patients whose relapsing-remitting disease, either stable or active, fulfilled the revised McDonald criteria. Bulk CD8+ and CD4+ T cells were purified by magnetic negative isolation, while CD8+ TEMRA cells were enriched using FACS. Blood was collected in EDTA tubes and processed within 24 hours, with PBMCs isolated through density gradient centrifugation. PBMCs intended for TCR sequencing were cryopreserved in liquid nitrogen and thawed later in a water bath at 37 degrees C. A purity of at least 90% was achieved for sorted or isolated CD4+, CD8+ and CD8+ TEMRA cells. RNA was extracted with the RNeasy kit and roughly 0.45 to 1 ug was reverse transcribed using random hexamers. TCR beta CDR3 regions were amplified with the immunoSEQ multiplex PCR assay covering 54 Vbeta and 13 Jbeta segments. Bias from PCR amplification was corrected by using a synthetic template baseline for primer optimization and for computational correction. For the original study's pipeline: Reads were assigned to V, D and J genes according to IMGT and analyzed in immunoSEQ Analyzer, with only productive sequences retained. Clonality was computed as one minus Shannon entropy normalized by log2 of the number of productive unique sequences. For each patient and control, public and private clones were evaluated among the 100 most prevalent clones. Susac-specific clones were defined as absent from healthy and MS cohorts, roughly 1,100 published viral clones and other ImmuneACCESS disease sequences. TCRdb trimmed public reads at Q25 via fastp, called clones via MiXCR and kept in-frame beta chains. When rows share a CDR3 protein, they turn into one entry using the most common DNA and genes. What appears here as the V and J calls and clone size reflects TCRdb's work, not the paper's. Present in this sample are 130,000 or so distinct CDR3 sequences, roughly 76% of which were seen just once. Together, the top ten hold roughly 0.48% of the sample.

The sequence joins TRBV6-2 or TRBV6-3 to TRBJ2-5; TRBD2 aligns with 13 central bases. Sequences were obtained from CD8+ T cells from PBMCs. The sequence was collected from a human donor with multiple sclerosis. In nucleotide form, the sequence is TGTGCCAGCAGCGGACTAGCGGGGGACGAAGAGACCCAGTACTTC. Translated, it gives CASSGLAGDEETQYF.